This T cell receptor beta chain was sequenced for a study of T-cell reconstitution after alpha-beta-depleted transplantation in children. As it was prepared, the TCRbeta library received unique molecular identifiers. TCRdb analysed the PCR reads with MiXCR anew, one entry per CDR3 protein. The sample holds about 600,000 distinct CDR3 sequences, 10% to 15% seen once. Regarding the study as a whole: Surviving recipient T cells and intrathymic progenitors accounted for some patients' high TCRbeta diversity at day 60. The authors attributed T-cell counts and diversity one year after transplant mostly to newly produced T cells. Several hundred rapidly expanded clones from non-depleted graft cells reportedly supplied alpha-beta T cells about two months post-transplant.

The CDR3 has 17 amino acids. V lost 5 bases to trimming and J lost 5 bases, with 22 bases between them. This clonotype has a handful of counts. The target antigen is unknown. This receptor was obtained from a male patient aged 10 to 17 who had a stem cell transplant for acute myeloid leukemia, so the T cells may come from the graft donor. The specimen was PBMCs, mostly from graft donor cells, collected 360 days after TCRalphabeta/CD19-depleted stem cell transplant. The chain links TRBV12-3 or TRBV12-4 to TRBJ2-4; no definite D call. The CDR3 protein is CASSPPPDGPGQNIQYF. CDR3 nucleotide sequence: TGTGCCAGCAGTCCACCCCCGGACGGTCCAGGCCAAAACATTCAGTACTTC.